This T cell receptor (beta chain) was sequenced in a study of regulatory T cells in long-lasting Graves disease. CDR3-region Arm-PCR and iRepertoire HTBI primers produced the TCR beta libraries. TCRdb independently ran MiXCR on the multiplex PCR reads; one entry per CDR3 protein. The sample consists of approximately 250,000 distinct CDR3 sequences, around 20% of them appearing once. This clonotype was observed at least ten times. After removal of 4 bases from V and 2 bases from J, the junction contained 4 bases not matched to a gene. Germline V CDR1 and CDR2: KGHDR, SFDVKD. The CDR3 is made up of 15 amino acids. Time point here: newly diagnosed GD, antithyroid drugs for less than 3 months. PBMC-extracted RNA yielded the TCR library. Peripheral blood, approximately 9.6 milliliters of it, was drawn into EDTA tubes.

This TCR came from a female donor with Graves disease. The chain carries TRBV24-1 and TRBJ2-1, with 7 bases that match TRBD2. The sample in question was peripheral blood mononuclear cells (PBMCs), obtained at new diagnosis, from a patient treated with antithyroid drugs. CDR3 nucleotide sequence: TGTGCCACCAGTGAGGGGAGGGGCCCCTACAATGAGCAGTTCTTC. This translates into CATSEGRGPYNEQFF.